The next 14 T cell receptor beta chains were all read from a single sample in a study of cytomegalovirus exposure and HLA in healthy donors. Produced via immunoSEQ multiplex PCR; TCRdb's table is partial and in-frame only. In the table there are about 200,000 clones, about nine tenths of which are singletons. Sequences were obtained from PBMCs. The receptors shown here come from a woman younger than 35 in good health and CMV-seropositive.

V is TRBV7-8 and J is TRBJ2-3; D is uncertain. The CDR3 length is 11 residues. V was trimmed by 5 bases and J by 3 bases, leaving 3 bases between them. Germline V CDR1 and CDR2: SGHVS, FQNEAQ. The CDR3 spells CASSTTDTQYF. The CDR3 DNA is TGTGCCAGCAGCACTACAGATACGCAGTATTTT.

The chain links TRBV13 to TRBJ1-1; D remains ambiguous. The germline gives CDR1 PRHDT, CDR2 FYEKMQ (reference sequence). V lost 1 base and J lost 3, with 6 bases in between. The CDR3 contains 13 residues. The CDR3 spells CASSLERYTEAFF. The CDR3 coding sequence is TGTGCCAGCAGCTTAGAACGGTACACTGAAGCTTTCTTT.

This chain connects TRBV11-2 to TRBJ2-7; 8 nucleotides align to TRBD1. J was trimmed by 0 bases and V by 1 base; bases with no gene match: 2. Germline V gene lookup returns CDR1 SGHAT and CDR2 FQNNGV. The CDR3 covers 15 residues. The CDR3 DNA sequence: TGTGCCAGCAGCTTAGGGGACAGGTTCTCCTACGAGCAGTACTTC. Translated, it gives CASSLGDRFSYEQYF.

This CDR3 reads CASSRAPGDGYTF. CDR3 nucleotides: TGTGCCAGCTCCAGGGCTCCTGGCGATGGCTACACCTTC. The chain combines TRBV6-5 with TRBJ1-2, with D possibly matching TRBD1 (5 bases). The CDR3 is 13 residues long. CDR1 MNHEY and CDR2 SVGAGI come from the germline V gene. The V end was cut by 8 bases, the J end by 6 bases, with 16 bases between.

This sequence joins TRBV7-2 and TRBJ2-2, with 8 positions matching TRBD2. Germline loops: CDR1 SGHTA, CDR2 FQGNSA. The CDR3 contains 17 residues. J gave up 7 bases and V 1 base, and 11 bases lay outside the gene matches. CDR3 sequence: CASSLDGEAGVGGELFF. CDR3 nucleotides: TGTGCCAGCAGCTTAGATGGAGAAGCGGGAGTAGGCGGGGAGCTGTTTTTT.

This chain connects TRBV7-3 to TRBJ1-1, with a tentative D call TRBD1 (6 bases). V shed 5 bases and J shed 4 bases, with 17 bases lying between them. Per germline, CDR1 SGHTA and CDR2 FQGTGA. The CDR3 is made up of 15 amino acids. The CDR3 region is CASSPLGGAGTEAFF. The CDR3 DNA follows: TGTGCCAGCAGCCCGTTAGGGGGGGCCGGCACTGAAGCTTTCTTT.

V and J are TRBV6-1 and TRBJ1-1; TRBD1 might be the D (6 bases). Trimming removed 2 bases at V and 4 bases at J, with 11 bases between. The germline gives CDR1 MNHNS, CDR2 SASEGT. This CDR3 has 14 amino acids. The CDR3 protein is CASSERGGITEAFF. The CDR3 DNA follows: TGTGCCAGCAGTGAAAGGGGGGGTATCACTGAAGCTTTCTTT.

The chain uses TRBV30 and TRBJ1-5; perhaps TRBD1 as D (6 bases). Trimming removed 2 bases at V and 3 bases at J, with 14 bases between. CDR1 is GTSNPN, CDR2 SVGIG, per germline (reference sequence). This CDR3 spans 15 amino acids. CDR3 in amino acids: CAWSLWGQPNQPQHF. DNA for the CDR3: TGTGCCTGGAGTTTATGGGGACAACCCAATCAGCCCCAGCATTTT. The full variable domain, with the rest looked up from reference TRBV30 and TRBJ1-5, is SQTIHQWPATLVQPVGSPLSLECTVEGTSNPNLYWYRQAAGRGLQLLFYSVGIGQISSEVPQNLSASRPQDRQFILSSKKLLLSDSGFYLCAWSLWGQPNQPQHFGDGTRLSIL.

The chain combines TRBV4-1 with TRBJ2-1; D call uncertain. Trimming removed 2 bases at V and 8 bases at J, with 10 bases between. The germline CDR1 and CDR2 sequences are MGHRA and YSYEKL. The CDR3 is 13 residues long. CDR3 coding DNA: TGCGCCAGCAGCCAAAGTTGGAGTGATGAGCAGTTCTTC. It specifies CASSQSWSDEQFF.

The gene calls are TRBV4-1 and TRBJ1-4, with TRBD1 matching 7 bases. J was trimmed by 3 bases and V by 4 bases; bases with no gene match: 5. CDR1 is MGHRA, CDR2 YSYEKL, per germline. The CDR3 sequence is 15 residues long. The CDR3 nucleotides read TGCGCCAGCAGCCTTCCGGGACAGCCTAATGAAAAACTGTTTTTT. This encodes CASSLPGQPNEKLFF.

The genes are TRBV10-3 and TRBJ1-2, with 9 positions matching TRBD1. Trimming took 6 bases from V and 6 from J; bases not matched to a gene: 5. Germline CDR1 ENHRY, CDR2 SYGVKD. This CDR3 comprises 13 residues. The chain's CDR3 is CAISRDRENGYTF. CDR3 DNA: TGTGCCATCAGCCGGGACAGGGAAAATGGCTACACCTTC.

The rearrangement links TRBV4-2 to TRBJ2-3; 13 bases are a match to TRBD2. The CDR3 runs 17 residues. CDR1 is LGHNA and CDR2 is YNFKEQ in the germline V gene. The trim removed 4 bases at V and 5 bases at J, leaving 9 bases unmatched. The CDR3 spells CASSPEGLAGVIDTQYF. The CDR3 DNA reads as TGTGCCAGCAGCCCAGAAGGACTAGCGGGAGTTATAGATACGCAGTATTTT.

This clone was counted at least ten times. CDR3 bases: TGTGCCAGCAGTGAATCCCCCACTAGCGGGAGCTCCTACGAGCAGTACTTC. Its translation: CASSESPTSGSSYEQYF. V gene TRBV25-1 combines with J gene TRBJ2-7; 11 nucleotides match TRBD2. Germline assignment: CDR1 MGHDK and CDR2 SYGVNS. The J segment lost 0 bases and the V segment lost 1 base, leaving 5 bases of the junction unmatched. This CDR3 is 17 amino acids long.

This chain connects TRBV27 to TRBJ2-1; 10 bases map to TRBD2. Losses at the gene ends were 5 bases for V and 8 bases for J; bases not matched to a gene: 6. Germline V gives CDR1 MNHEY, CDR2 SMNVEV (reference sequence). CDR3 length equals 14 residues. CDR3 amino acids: CASSHVLAGDEQFF. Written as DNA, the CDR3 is TGTGCCAGCAGTCATGTTCTAGCGGGAGATGAGCAGTTCTTC.